One sample yielded the 6 T cell receptor beta chains listed below, sequenced in a study of post-analysis software for immune sequencing data. Study-wide findings and caveats: With TRBV5-6, TRBV5-1 and TRBV20-1 included, 4 or 5 TRBV segments were more frequent in patients than in controls.

For these receptors, no antigen is known. Included in the TCR beta cDNA libraries were unique molecular identifiers. TCRdb re-called the PCR reads with MiXCR, one entry per CDR3 protein. The table has a few hundred thousand distinct CDR3 sequences, 30% to 45% seen once. The sequenced material came from blood. These receptors all come from a girl between 5 and 17 years old with multiple sclerosis.

The chain is built from TRBV20-1 and TRBJ2-7; maybe TRBD1 (6 bases). The length of the CDR3 is 15 residues. Germline CDR1 and CDR2: DFQATT and SNEGSKA (reference sequence). V shed 4 bases and J shed 5 bases, with 21 bases lying between them. The CDR3 nucleotides are TGCAGTGCTACGAAAAGGGACACTGGCATCCACGAGCAGTACTTC. This encodes CSATKRDTGIHEQYF.

This clonotype was recorded once. An end of the junction does not agree with germline; a read error may underlie this. The rearrangement joins TRBV7-7 to TRBJ2-7; TRBD1 might be the D (5 bases). This CDR3 spans 15 amino acids. The germline V gene has CDR1 SSHAT and CDR2 FNYEAQ (reference sequence). Here the CDR3 reads CASSLGRGLGNEQYF. The CDR3 region has the DNA TGTGCTAGCAGCTTAGGAAGGGGTTTAGGAAATGAGCAGTACTTC.

This clonotype was observed a few times. V gene TRBV20-1 combines with J gene TRBJ2-1, with D perhaps matching TRBD2 (5 bases). V was pared by 0 bases and J by 10 bases, with 16 bases between. Germline loops: CDR1 DFQATT, CDR2 SNEGSKA (reference sequence). The CDR3 is 14 amino acids. The CDR3: CSARDLSSGSEQFF. In nucleotides, the CDR3 is TGCAGTGCTAGAGATCTCTCGTCGGGGAGCGAGCAGTTCTTC.

There are a few counts of this clonotype. The chain employs TRBV12-3 or TRBV12-4 and TRBJ2-2; D remains ambiguous. Trimming took off 3 bases at V and 1 base at J, with 9 bases between the two ends. The CDR3 loop spans 15 amino acids. The DNA of the CDR3 is TGTGCCAGCAGTTTGGGCATGTGGAACACCGGGGAGCTGTTTTTT. Protein: CASSLGMWNTGELFF.

This clonotype was seen only once. The chain couples TRBV28 to TRBJ1-1, with a possible D match to TRBD1 (5 bases). Germline assignment: CDR1 MDHEN and CDR2 SYDVKM. Trimming removed 4 bases from V and 3 bases from J, with 18 bases in between. This CDR3 is built from 16 residues. The CDR3, as DNA: TGTGCCAGCAGTTCAAACAGCAGGGTTTGGGACACTGAAGCTTTCTTT. Residues: CASSSNSRVWDTEAFF.

The sample holds a few counts of this clonotype. The chain employs TRBV12-3 or TRBV12-4 and TRBJ2-7, with D tentatively TRBD1 (5 bases). The CDR3 totals 14 residues. Trimming left V 3 bases short and J 2 bases short, with 11 bases between. The CDR3 sequence: CASSLGLTAYEQYF. CDR3 bases: TGTGCCAGCAGTTTGGGGCTAACAGCCTACGAGCAGTACTTC.